This TCR beta chain was obtained from a study of T cell responses to AZD1222 COVID-19 vaccine. Regarding this clone: No antigen is known for it.

Points from the study as a whole: The CD4 TCRs associated with vaccination extended across spike and predominated at 160-218 and 743-854.

Repertoires were generated with immunoSEQ multiplex PCR, while TCRdb's copy carries only in-frame clones and drops some. In the table there are 95,000 to 150,000 clones, roughly 91% of which are singletons. This CDR3 comprises 17 residues. The V call is TRBV21-1, the J call TRBJ2-5; the table's D call, TRBD1, was not checked against the DNA. TRBV21-1 is given as a pseudogene. The specimen comprised peripheral blood, sampled on day 0 of AZD1222 vaccination. The clonotype originates from an adult in good health. As DNA, the CDR3 is TGTGCCAGCAGCAAAATCTACCGGGACAGGCCCTTCGGGGCCCAGTACTTC. Its protein is CASSKIYRDRPFGAQYF.